This T cell receptor (beta chain) stems from a study of blood T cell repertoires in COVID-19. Across the whole study: Samples came from the United States, Italy and Spain, spanning acute and convalescent COVID-19.

The CDR3 runs to 17 residues. The V gene end was trimmed by 4 bases and the J gene end by 1 base; junction bases not matched to a gene: 8. CDR1 and CDR2 (germline): SGDLS, YYNGEE. Authors' data handling: Amplified reference gene primers provided the basis for estimating nucleated cell counts. Data came from immunoSEQ multiplex PCR; TCRdb stores just in-frame clones and leaves some out. V and J calls and clone size are as listed in that table; D and trimming were resolved from the DNA. The data show about 73,000 clones, around 82% seen once. Sequencing was carried out using peripheral blood. The receptor's source is a human donor in a cohort sampled during active COVID-19. The rearrangement uses TRBV9 and TRBJ2-7; 13 nucleotides align to TRBD2. CDR3 bases: TGTGCCAGCAGCCCCCGGACTAGCGGGGGTGGGTCCTACGAGCAGTACTTC. Translating it yields CASSPRTSGGGSYEQYF.